The TCR beta chain under discussion was sequenced for a study of blood T cell repertoires in COVID-19. Study overall: Researchers got acute and convalescent COVID-19 samples from the United States, Italy and Spain. Nucleic acid was either cDNA or gDNA, and it came from T cells, B-cell-depleted T cells, or PBMCs.

As originally analysed: Quantification of nucleated cells was approximated via reference gene primer amplification. Profiled with immunoSEQ multiplex PCR; TCRdb holds only in-frame clones, not every one. Clonal size and the V and J genes are those of that table, whereas D and trimming came from the DNA. The data show about 60,000 clones, with approximately 80% seen just once and 10% to 13% held by the top ten. Germline CDR1 reads KGHSH; CDR2 reads LQKENI. The CDR3 is 13 residues long. J gave up 5 bases and V 5 bases, and 1 base lay outside the gene matches. In Seattle, patients joined the study during active infection and were tracked longitudinally.

The chain has TRBV18 and TRBJ1-5; 9 nucleotides align to TRBD1. The TCR sequence derives from a man aged 25 to 45 with COVID-19, enrolled during active disease. Specimen: peripheral blood. The CDR3 DNA reads as TGTGCCAGCTCAACAGGGGGCTATCAGCCCCAGCATTTT. Amino acid sequence: CASSTGGYQPQHF. Drawing the rest from reference TRBV18 and TRBJ1-5, the complete variable domain is NAGVMQNPRHLVRRRGQEARLRCSPMKGHSHVYWYRQLPEEGLKFMVYLQKENIIDESGMPKERFSAEFPKEGPSILRIQQVVRGDSAAYFCASSTGGYQPQHFGDGTRLSIL.